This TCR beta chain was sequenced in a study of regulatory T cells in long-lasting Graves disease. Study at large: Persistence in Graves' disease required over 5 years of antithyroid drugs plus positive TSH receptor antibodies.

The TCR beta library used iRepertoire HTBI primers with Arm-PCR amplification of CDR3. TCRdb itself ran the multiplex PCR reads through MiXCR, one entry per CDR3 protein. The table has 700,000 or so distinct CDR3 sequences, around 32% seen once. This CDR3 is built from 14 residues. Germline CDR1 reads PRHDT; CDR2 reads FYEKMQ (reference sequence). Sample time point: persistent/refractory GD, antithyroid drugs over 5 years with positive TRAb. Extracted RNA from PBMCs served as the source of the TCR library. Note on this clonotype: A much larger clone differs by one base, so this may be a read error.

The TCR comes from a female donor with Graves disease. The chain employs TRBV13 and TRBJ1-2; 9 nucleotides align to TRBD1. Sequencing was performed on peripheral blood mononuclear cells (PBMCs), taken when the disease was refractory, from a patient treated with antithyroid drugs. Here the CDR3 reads CASSSGTGTYGYAF. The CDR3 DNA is TGTGCCAGCAGCTCCGGGACAGGGACCTATGGCTACGCCTTC.